The following is a T cell receptor beta chain sequence with its context. This entry comes from a study of blood T cell repertoires in COVID-19. Across the whole study: Acute and convalescent COVID-19 samples came from the United States, Italy and Spain.

In germline, CDR1 is SEHNR, CDR2 FQNEAQ (reference sequence). Trimming removed 3 bases at V and 4 bases at J, with 9 bases between. The CDR3 spans 14 residues. Clones were sequenced by immunoSEQ multiplex PCR, and TCRdb holds only the in-frame ones, with some missing. The sample lists 57,000 or so clones; roughly 80% were seen once. The sample consisted of peripheral blood. This chain links TRBV7-9 with TRBJ1-4, with D maybe TRBD1 (6 bases). The clonotype originates from a man between 70 and 80 years old with acute or convalescent COVID-19. Written as DNA, the CDR3 is TGTGCCAGCAGCTTGACAGGACTTAATGAAAAACTGTTTTTT. This sequence encodes CASSLTGLNEKLFF. Supplemented by reference TRBV7-9 and TRBJ1-4, the full variable domain reads DTGVSQNPRHKITKRGQNVTFRCDPISEHNRLYWYRQTLGQGPEFLTYFQNEAQLEKSRLLSDRFSAERPKGSFSTLEIQRTEQGDSAMYLCASSLTGLNEKLFFGSGTQLSVL.